These 6 T cell receptor beta chains share one sample of origin, sequenced in a study of blood T cell repertoires in COVID-19. Some clones are missing from TCRdb's copy, which holds only in-frame ones; the method was immunoSEQ multiplex PCR. This sample has 200,000 or so clones, with 86% found just once. The specimen was PBMCs or T cells enriched from blood (not recorded which). The receptor set was obtained from a middle-aged woman with acute COVID-19.

The V call is TRBV4-1, the J call TRBJ1-1, with D possibly matching TRBD1 (6 bases). Germline CDR1 is MGHRA and CDR2 is YSYEKL. Trimming left V 3 bases short and J 10 bases short, with 30 bases between. There are 18 residues in the CDR3. Here the CDR3 DNA reads TGCGCCAGCAGCCAGCTTTTTTCTATAGGGACATCTCCCGCGGGAGCTTTCTTT. This gives the protein CASSQLFSIGTSPAGAFF.

The V and J genes are TRBV5-1 and TRBJ2-1; 12 positions agree with TRBD2. This CDR3 comprises 16 residues. Germline V gene lookup returns CDR1 SGHRS and CDR2 YFSETQ. The V segment lost 4 bases and the J segment 5 bases; nucleotides outside the gene matches: 7. The CDR3 loop reads CASSLTLAGGDNEQFF. CDR3 sequence (DNA): TGCGCCAGCAGCCTTACCCTAGCGGGGGGGGACAATGAGCAGTTCTTC.

Points on this clone: The DNA is left out, because the CDR3 cannot be placed on it with certainty; the CDR3 is given as TCRdb lists it. V and J are TRBV12-3 or TRBV12-4 and TRBJ1-2; the DNA was not used to check the table's D call, TRBD1. The CDR3 numbers 12 amino acids, ends counted. Here the CDR3 reads CASRVGQGSEVF.

The rearrangement joins TRBV2 to TRBJ1-1, with 11 bases matching TRBD1. The CDR3 extends over 13 amino acids. The germline gives CDR1 SNHLY, CDR2 FYNNEI. Trimming took 6 bases from V and 8 from J; bases not matched to a gene: 5. The CDR3 region is CASSYGTGGEAFF. The CDR3 region has the DNA TGTGCCAGCAGCTACGGGACAGGGGGGGAAGCTTTCTTT.

J is TRBJ2-2 and V is TRBV14; no firm D call. The CDR3 consists of 16 residues. The V end lost 1 base, the J end lost 1 base, and 10 bases lay between the germline ends. Germline V gene lookup returns CDR1 SGHDN and CDR2 FVKESK. In nucleotides, the CDR3 is TGTGCCAGCAGCCAAGGAGGCAGAATGAACACCGGGGAGCTGTTTTTT. Its translation is CASSQGGRMNTGELFF.

This clone was seen only once. The chain is built from TRBV14 and TRBJ1-1; D not certain. This CDR3 is 16 amino acids long. Germline lookup yields CDR1 SGHDN and CDR2 FVKESK. With 1 base removed from V and 0 bases from J, the gap between germline ends came to 12 bases. The CDR3, as DNA: TGTGCCAGCAGCCAAGTCTCGCTCAGAATGAACACTGAAGCTTTCTTT. Its protein product is CASSQVSLRMNTEAFF.